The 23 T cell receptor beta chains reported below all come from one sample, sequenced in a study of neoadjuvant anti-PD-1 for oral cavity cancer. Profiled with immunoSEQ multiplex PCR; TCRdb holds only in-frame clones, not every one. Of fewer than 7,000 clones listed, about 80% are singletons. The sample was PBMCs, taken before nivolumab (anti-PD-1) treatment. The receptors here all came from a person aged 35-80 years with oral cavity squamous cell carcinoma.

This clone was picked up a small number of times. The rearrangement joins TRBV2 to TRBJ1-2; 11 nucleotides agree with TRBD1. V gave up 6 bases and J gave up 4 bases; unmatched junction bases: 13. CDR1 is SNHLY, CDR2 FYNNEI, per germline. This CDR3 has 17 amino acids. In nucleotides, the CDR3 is TGTGCCAGCAGAACCGGGACAGGGGGTATCGTAGGCTATGGCTACACCTTC. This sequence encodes CASRTGTGGIVGYGYTF.

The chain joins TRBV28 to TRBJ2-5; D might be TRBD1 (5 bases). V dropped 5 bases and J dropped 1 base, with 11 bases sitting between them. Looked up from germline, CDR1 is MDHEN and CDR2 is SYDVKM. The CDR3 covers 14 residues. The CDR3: CASSPGDSQETQYF. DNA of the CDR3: TGTGCCAGCAGTCCCGGAGACAGCCAAGAGACCCAGTACTTC.

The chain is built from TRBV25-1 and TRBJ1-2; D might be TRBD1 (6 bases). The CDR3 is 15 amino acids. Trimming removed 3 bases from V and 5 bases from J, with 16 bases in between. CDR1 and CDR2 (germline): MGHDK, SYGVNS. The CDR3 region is CASSDYTGRAYGYTF. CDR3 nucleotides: TGTGCCAGCAGTGACTACACAGGGAGAGCATATGGCTACACCTTC.

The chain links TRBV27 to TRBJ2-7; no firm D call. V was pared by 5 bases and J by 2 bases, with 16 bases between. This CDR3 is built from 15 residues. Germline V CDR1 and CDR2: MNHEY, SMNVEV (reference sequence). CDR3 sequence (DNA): TGTGCCAGCAGTGCCGATACCGGGCCGACCTACGAGCAGTACTTC. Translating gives CASSADTGPTYEQYF.

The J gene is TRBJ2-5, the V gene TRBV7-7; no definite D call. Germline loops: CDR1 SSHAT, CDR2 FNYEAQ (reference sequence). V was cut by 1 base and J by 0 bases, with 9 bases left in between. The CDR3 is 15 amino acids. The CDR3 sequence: CASSLGGSNQETQYF. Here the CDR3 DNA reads TGTGCCAGCAGCTTAGGGGGTTCGAACCAAGAGACCCAGTACTTC.

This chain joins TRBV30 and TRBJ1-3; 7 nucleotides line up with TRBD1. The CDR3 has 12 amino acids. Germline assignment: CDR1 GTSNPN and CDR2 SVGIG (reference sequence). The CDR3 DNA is TGTGCAGGGGGCGCGGGTGGAAACACCATATATTTT. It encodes CAGGAGGNTIYF.

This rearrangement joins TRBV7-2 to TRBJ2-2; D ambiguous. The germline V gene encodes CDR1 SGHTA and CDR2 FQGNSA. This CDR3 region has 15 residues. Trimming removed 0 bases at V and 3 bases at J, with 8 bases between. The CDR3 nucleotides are TGTGCCAGCAGCTTAGCGGAGAGGTACACCGGGGAGCTGTTTTTT. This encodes CASSLAERYTGELFF.

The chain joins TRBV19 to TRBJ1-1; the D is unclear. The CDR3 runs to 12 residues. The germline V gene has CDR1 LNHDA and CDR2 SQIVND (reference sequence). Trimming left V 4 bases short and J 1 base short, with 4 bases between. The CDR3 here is CASSKGNTEAFF. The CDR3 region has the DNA TGTGCCAGTAGTAAGGGGAACACTGAAGCTTTCTTT.

The CDR3 sequence: CASSLSGANTEAFF. In DNA form, the CDR3 reads TGTGCCAGCAGCTTATCAGGAGCGAACACTGAAGCTTTCTTT. V and J are TRBV7-9 and TRBJ1-1; D ambiguous. Germline V gene lookup returns CDR1 SEHNR and CDR2 FQNEAQ (reference sequence). The CDR3 loop spans 14 amino acids. Trimming removed 2 bases at V and 1 base at J, with 8 bases between.

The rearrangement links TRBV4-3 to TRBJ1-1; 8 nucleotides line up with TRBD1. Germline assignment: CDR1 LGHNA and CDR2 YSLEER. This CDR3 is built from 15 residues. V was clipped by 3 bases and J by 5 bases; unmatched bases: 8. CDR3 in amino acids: CASSQQQGEGTEAFF. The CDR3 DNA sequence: TGCGCCAGCAGCCAGCAACAGGGGGAAGGGACTGAAGCTTTCTTT.

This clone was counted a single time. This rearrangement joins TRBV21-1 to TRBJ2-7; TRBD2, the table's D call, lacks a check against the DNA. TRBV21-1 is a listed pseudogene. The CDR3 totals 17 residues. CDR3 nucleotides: TGTGCCAGCAGCAAACGGGAGGGGACTAGTTTCCCCTACGAGCAGTACTTC. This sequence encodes CASSKREGTSFPYEQYF.

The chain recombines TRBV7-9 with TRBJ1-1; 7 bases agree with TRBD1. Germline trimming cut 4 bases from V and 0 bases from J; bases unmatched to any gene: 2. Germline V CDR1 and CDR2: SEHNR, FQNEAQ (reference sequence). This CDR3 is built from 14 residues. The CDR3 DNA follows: TGTGCCAGCAGCTGGGACAGTGTGAACACTGAAGCTTTCTTT. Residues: CASSWDSVNTEAFF.

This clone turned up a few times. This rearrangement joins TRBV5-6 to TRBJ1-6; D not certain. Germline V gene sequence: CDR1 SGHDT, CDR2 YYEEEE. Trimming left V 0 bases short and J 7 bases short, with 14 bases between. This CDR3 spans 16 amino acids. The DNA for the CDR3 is TGTGCCAGCAGCTTGGTGGGTTCGGTCGGGAATTCACCCCTCCACTTT. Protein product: CASSLVGSVGNSPLHF.

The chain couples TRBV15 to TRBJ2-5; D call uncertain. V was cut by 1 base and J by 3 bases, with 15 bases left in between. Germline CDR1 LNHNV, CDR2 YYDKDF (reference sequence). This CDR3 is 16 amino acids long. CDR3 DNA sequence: TGTGCCACCAGCAGAGGAGGCTCCGGCCACGAAGAGACCCAGTACTTC. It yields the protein CATSRGGSGHEETQYF.

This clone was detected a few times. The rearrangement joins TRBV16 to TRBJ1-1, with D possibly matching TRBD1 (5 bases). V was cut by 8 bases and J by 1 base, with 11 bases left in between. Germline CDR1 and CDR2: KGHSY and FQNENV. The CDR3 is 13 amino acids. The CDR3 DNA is TGTGCCAGCGAGGGGCTATGGAACACTGAAGCTTTCTTT. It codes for CASEGLWNTEAFF.

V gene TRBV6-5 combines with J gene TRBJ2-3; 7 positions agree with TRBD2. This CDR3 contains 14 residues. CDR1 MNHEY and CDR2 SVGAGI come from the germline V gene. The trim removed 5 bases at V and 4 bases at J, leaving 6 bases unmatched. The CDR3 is CASSPTSVADTQYF. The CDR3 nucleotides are TGTGCCAGCAGTCCTACTAGCGTTGCAGATACGCAGTATTTT.

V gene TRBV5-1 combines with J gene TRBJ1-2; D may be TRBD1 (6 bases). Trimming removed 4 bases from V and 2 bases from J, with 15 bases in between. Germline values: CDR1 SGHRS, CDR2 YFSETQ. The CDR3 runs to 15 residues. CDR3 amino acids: CASSPTWTANYGYTF. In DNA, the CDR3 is TGCGCCAGCAGCCCTACCTGGACAGCCAACTATGGCTACACCTTC.

CDR3 region: CASSEAEMDEQFF. CDR3 nucleotides: TGTGCCAGCAGTGAAGCGGAAATGGATGAGCAGTTCTTC. This rearrangement joins TRBV6-4 to TRBJ2-1, with D possibly matching TRBD2 (5 bases). This CDR3 contains 13 residues. The V gene's germline CDR1 is MRHNA and CDR2 SNTAGT. The V end was cut by 3 bases, the J end by 8 bases, with 11 bases between.

The CDR3 bases are TGTGCCAGCAGTTACCGCGTCGGGGACTTTGGGGCTGAGCAGTTCTTC. Amino acids: CASSYRVGDFGAEQFF. V and J are TRBV6-6 and TRBJ2-1, with D perhaps matching TRBD2 (6 bases). V was clipped by 2 bases and J by 9 bases, with 20 bases between them. Germline-derived CDR1 and CDR2 are MNHNY and SVGAGI (reference sequence). The CDR3 length is 16 residues.

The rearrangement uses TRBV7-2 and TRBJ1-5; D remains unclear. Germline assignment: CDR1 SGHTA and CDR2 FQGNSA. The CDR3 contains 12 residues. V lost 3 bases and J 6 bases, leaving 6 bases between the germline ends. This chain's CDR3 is CASSFIGQPQHF. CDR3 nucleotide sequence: TGTGCCAGCAGCTTTATTGGTCAGCCCCAGCATTTT.

Written as DNA, the CDR3 is TGTGCCAGCAGACAGGGGGCGTATGGCTACACCTTC. Encoded protein: CASRQGAYGYTF. J is TRBJ1-2 and V is TRBV6-5; 9 nucleotides match TRBD1. V lost 6 bases, J lost 5 bases, and 1 base stayed unmatched. The CDR3 is 12 amino acids. Germline V gives CDR1 MNHEY, CDR2 SVGAGI.

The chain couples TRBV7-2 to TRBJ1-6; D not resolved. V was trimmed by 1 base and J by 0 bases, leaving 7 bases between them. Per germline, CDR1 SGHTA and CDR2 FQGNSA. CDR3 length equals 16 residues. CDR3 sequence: CASSLDRNSYNSPLHF. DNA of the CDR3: TGTGCCAGCAGCTTAGATCGGAACTCCTATAATTCACCCCTCCACTTT.

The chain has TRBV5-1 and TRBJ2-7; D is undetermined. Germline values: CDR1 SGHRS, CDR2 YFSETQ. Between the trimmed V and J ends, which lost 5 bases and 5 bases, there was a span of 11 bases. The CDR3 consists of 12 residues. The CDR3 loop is CASRGILHEQYF. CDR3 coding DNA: TGCGCCAGCAGGGGAATTTTGCACGAGCAGTACTTC.